What follows are 21 T cell receptor beta chains derived from one specimen sequenced in a study of T cells in localized non-small cell lung cancer. Produced via immunoSEQ multiplex PCR; TCRdb's table is partial and in-frame only. The repertoire has tens of thousands of clones, approximately 84% of them found once; the top ten carry roughly 1.4%. Sample: peripheral blood, taken before any cancer treatment. These receptors came from a female donor older than 55 with stage I lung adenocarcinoma.

J is TRBJ2-3 and V is TRBV7-3, with D possibly being TRBD2 (6 bases). There are 14 residues in the CDR3. The germline V and J ends were trimmed by 2 bases and 8 bases, with 14 bases remaining between them. The germline gives CDR1 SGHTA, CDR2 FQGTGA. This chain's CDR3 is CASSLGDWGGTQYF. The CDR3 region has the DNA TGTGCCAGCAGCTTAGGCGACTGGGGAGGTACGCAGTATTTT.

This sequence joins TRBV4-2 and TRBJ1-3; 7 bases fit TRBD1. Losses at the gene ends were 3 bases for V and 4 bases for J; bases not matched to a gene: 6. Germline CDR1 reads LGHNA; CDR2 reads YNFKEQ. This CDR3 spans 15 amino acids. The CDR3 DNA is TGTGCCAGCAGCCATACAGGGGTTCAAGGAAACACCATATATTTT. Encoded protein: CASSHTGVQGNTIYF.

The chain combines TRBV7-3 with TRBJ2-2; 7 positions match TRBD2. V shed 6 bases and J 7 bases; nucleotides not matched to a gene: 14. The CDR3 covers 16 residues. The germline CDR1 and CDR2 sequences are SGHTA and FQGTGA. CDR3 residues: CASSFSSGGGRGELFF. The CDR3 DNA is TGTGCCAGCAGTTTTTCAAGCGGCGGGGGTCGCGGGGAGCTGTTTTTT. Variable domain in full (rest from reference TRBV7-3 and TRBJ2-2): GAGVSQTPSNKVTEKGKYVELRCDPISGHTALYWYRQSLGQGPEFLIYFQGTGAADDSGLPNDRFFAVRPEGSVSTLKIQRTERGDSAVYLCASSFSSGGGRGELFFGEGSRLTVL.

The CDR3 DNA reads TGTGCCAGCAGTACGACAGGGGAGACCACTGAAGCTTTCTTT. Translated: CASSTTGETTEAFF. This chain connects TRBV25-1 to TRBJ1-1; 8 bases are shared with TRBD1. This CDR3 has 14 amino acids. Trimming removed 5 bases from V and 4 bases from J; junction bases left unmatched: 6. Germline CDR1 is MGHDK and CDR2 is SYGVNS.

The chain is built from TRBV4-1 and TRBJ1-2; 7 nucleotides line up with TRBD1. The CDR3 length is 15 residues. The J segment lost 7 bases and the V segment lost 0 bases, leaving 8 bases of the junction unmatched. Germline V gene sequence: CDR1 MGHRA, CDR2 YSYEKL. The CDR3 nucleotides read TGCGCCAGCAGCCAAGAGGAGGGGGCCTGGTTTGGCTACACCTTC. As protein: CASSQEEGAWFGYTF.

Written as DNA, the CDR3 is TGTGCCATCAGTTCGACTGGGAACCTCTACGAGCAGTACTTC. It translates to CAISSTGNLYEQYF. The chain joins TRBV10-3 to TRBJ2-5, with D unresolved. The J call may be incorrect, as the DNA end agrees better with TRBJ2-7. This CDR3 has 14 amino acids. Germline-derived CDR1 and CDR2 are ENHRY and SYGVKD.

The rearrangement uses TRBV7-9 and TRBJ2-5; D possibly corresponds to TRBD2 (5 bases). The CDR3 is made up of 15 amino acids. Germline lookup yields CDR1 SEHNR and CDR2 FQNEAQ (reference sequence). V shed 6 bases and J shed 1 base, with 15 bases lying between them. CDR3 sequence (DNA): TGTGCCAGCAGTCCTAGAGGGAGTATCCAAGAGACCCAGTACTTC. Protein: CASSPRGSIQETQYF.

The rearrangement joins TRBV5-1 to TRBJ2-5, with 9 bases identical to TRBD2. Germline CDR1 reads SGHRS; CDR2 reads YFSETQ. The CDR3 consists of 15 residues. Trimming removed 5 bases from V and 0 bases from J; junction bases left unmatched: 5. The CDR3 sequence: CASRTSGLYQETQYF. In DNA form, the CDR3 reads TGCGCCAGCAGGACTAGCGGACTGTACCAAGAGACCCAGTACTTC.

The chain is built from TRBV27 and TRBJ2-3, with TRBD1 matching 7 bases. Germline trimming cut 7 bases from V and 6 bases from J; bases unmatched to any gene: 4. The CDR3 sequence is 12 residues long. Germline values: CDR1 MNHEY, CDR2 SMNVEV (reference sequence). CDR3 amino acids: CASKGAGDTQYF. The CDR3 DNA is TGTGCCAGCAAGGGGGCCGGGGATACGCAGTATTTT.

The count of this clone is one. The chain combines TRBV19 with TRBJ1-1, with 11 bases identical to TRBD1. V lost 3 bases and J lost 1; bases outside the gene matches: 7. The CDR3 covers 17 residues. The V gene's germline CDR1 is LNHDA and CDR2 SQIVND (reference sequence). The CDR3 bases are TGTGCCAGTAGTATCGGACAGGGGGCTATAGGGAACACTGAAGCTTTCTTT. It specifies CASSIGQGAIGNTEAFF.

The CDR3 here is CASSPAGGGLYEQYF. The CDR3 DNA sequence: TGTGCCAGCAGCCCCGCCGGGGGGGGTCTCTACGAGCAGTACTTC. The chain is built from TRBV28 and TRBJ2-7; 8 nucleotides align to TRBD2. The CDR3 sequence is 15 residues long. The J segment lost 3 bases and the V segment lost 6 bases, leaving 10 bases of the junction unmatched. Germline V lookup: CDR1 MDHEN, CDR2 SYDVKM.

The rearrangement uses TRBV7-2 and TRBJ1-6; 7 nucleotides line up with TRBD1. Trimming cost V 3 bases and J 7 bases; bases outside gene matches: 6. This CDR3 is built from 15 residues. CDR1 and CDR2 (germline): SGHTA, FQGNSA. The CDR3 loop reads CASSLPPGQNSPLHF. The CDR3 DNA sequence: TGTGCCAGCAGCTTGCCGCCGGGACAGAATTCACCCCTCCACTTT.

The gene calls are TRBV18 and TRBJ2-1; 7 bases are a match to TRBD1. V lost 3 bases to trimming and J lost 6 bases; unmatched junction nucleotides: 14. Per the germline V gene, CDR1 is KGHSH and CDR2 is LQKENI. CDR3 length equals 17 residues. CDR3 protein: CASSPRLTQGVSNEQFF. In nucleotides, the CDR3 is TGTGCCAGCTCACCTAGGCTGACCCAGGGGGTCAGCAATGAGCAGTTCTTC. Full variable domain (missing parts from reference TRBV18 and TRBJ2-1): NAGVMQNPRHLVRRRGQEARLRCSPMKGHSHVYWYRQLPEEGLKFMVYLQKENIIDESGMPKERFSAEFPKEGPSILRIQQVVRGDSAAYFCASSPRLTQGVSNEQFFGPGTRLTVL.

V and J are TRBV11-2 and TRBJ2-7; 13 positions match TRBD2. There are 15 residues in the CDR3. Germline trimming cut 3 bases from V and 3 bases from J; bases unmatched to any gene: 2. Germline assignment: CDR1 SGHAT and CDR2 FQNNGV. The CDR3 bases are TGTGCCAGCAGCTTGGGACTAGCGGGAAACTACGAGCAGTACTTC. Amino acid sequence: CASSLGLAGNYEQYF.

The chain carries TRBV5-6 and TRBJ2-1; D possibly corresponds to TRBD2 (6 bases). The CDR3 is 15 amino acids. V lost 1 base and J lost 6, with 14 bases in between. CDR1 is SGHDT, CDR2 YYEEEE, per germline. CDR3 amino acids: CASSLWEERVNEQFF. CDR3 sequence (DNA): TGTGCCAGCAGCTTGTGGGAGGAGCGGGTCAATGAGCAGTTCTTC.

The rearrangement uses TRBV11-3 and TRBJ2-7, with 8 bases that match TRBD1. Germline assignment: CDR1 SGHNT and CDR2 YENEEA. Losses at the gene ends were 5 bases for V and 5 bases for J; bases not matched to a gene: 8. This CDR3 contains 14 residues. This chain's CDR3 is CASSGRTGWNEQYF. The CDR3 region has the DNA TGTGCCAGCAGCGGTAGGACAGGGTGGAACGAGCAGTACTTC.

The DNA of the CDR3 is TGTGCCAGCAGTTTGACAGGGGCTAACTATGGCTACACCTTC. It translates to CASSLTGANYGYTF. The chain joins TRBV27 to TRBJ1-2; TRBD1 agrees at 8 bases. The V gene end was trimmed by 3 bases and the J gene end by 0 bases; junction bases not matched to a gene: 0. Germline V gene sequence: CDR1 MNHEY, CDR2 SMNVEV (reference sequence). The CDR3 is 14 amino acids.

The V and J genes are TRBV7-2 and TRBJ2-1; 11 nucleotides line up with TRBD1. CDR3 length: 15 amino acids. Germline CDR1 is SGHTA and CDR2 is FQGNSA. J was trimmed by 7 bases and V by 5 bases; bases with no gene match: 7. The CDR3 spells CASSPGTGGFNEQFF. CDR3 nucleotide sequence: TGTGCCAGCAGCCCAGGGACAGGGGGTTTTAATGAGCAGTTCTTC.

In this sample, this clone turned up once. The chain links TRBV20-1 to TRBJ2-1; D remains ambiguous. Germline V gene lookup returns CDR1 DFQATT and CDR2 SNEGSKA (reference sequence). Deletions cut 0 bases from V and 9 bases from J, with 6 bases between. The CDR3 is 11 amino acids. The CDR3: CSARDYPEQFF. In DNA form, the CDR3 reads TGCAGTGCTAGAGACTACCCTGAGCAGTTCTTC.

V usage is TRBV27 and J usage is TRBJ2-7, with D hard to call. The V end was cut by 3 bases, the J end by 2 bases, with 11 bases between. Germline CDR1 and CDR2: MNHEY and SMNVEV (reference sequence). The CDR3 runs to 14 residues. The CDR3 DNA sequence: TGTGCCAGCAGTTTCCGAGGCCCTACCTACGAGCAGTACTTC. Protein: CASSFRGPTYEQYF.

With respect to this clone: This same CDR3 is encoded by further DNA sequences in the sample. V and J are TRBV28 and TRBJ1-3; 8 nucleotides line up with TRBD1. This CDR3 is built from 15 residues. From germline, CDR1 is MDHEN and CDR2 SYDVKM. The ends lost 6 bases at V and 0 bases at J; junction bases unmatched: 4. The chain's CDR3 is CASRAGGPSGNTIYF. The CDR3 DNA is TGTGCCAGCAGGGCAGGGGGCCCCTCTGGAAACACCATATATTTT.